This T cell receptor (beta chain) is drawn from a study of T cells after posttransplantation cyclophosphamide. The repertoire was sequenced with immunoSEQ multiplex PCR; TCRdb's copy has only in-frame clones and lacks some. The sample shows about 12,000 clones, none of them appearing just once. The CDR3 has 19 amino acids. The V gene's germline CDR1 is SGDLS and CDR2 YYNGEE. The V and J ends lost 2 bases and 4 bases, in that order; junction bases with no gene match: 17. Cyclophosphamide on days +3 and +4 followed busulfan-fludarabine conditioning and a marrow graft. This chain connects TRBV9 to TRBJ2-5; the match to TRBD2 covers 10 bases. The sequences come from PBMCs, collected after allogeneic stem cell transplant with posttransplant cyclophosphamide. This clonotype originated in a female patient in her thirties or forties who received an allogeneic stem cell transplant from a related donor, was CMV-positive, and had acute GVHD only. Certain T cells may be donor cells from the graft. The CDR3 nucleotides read TGTGCCAGCAGCGTCTCGCCAGGACTTATAGCGGGAGGTTCAGAGACCCAGTACTTC. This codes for CASSVSPGLIAGGSETQYF.